These T cell receptor beta chains were read from a single sample in a study of T cell repertoires in cytomegalovirus infection. TCRdb re-called the reads with MiXCR, one entry per CDR3 protein. The table has around 530,000 distinct CDR3 sequences, 26% seen once. The sample consisted of PBMCs. Receptor source: a human donor in good health (CMV status not recorded). Some clones in this sample may be carry-over from other donors' samples. Both conserved end residues are part of each CDR3. D genes are given only for firm matches. The listing skips clone size in some rows; elsewhere it reads once, few, many or a size class.

V,size,D,J,DNA,CDR3
TRBV24-1,NA,TRBD1,TRBJ1-1,TGTGCCACCACAATGGGACAGGGGACTGAAGCTTTCTTT,CATTMGQGTEAFF
TRBV29-1,NA,TRBD1,TRBJ2-7,TGCAGCGCGAGCCTGCCGCGGGACAGGGGGCGCGGGAGCTCCTACGAGCAGTACTTC,CSASLPRDRGRGSSYEQYF
TRBV12-3/TRBV12-4,NA,NA,TRBJ2-1,TGTGCCAGCACCAGATACAATGAGCAGTTCTTC,CASTRYNEQFF
TRBV29-1,NA,NA,TRBJ2-5,TGCAGCGTTGAAGAGTGGGCAGGGGAGGATGGAGAGACCCAGTACTTC,CSVEEWAGEDGETQYF
TRBV28,NA,TRBD1,TRBJ1-2,TGTGCCAGTTTGGGACAGAACTATGGCTACACCTTC,CASLGQNYGYTF
TRBV7-9,few,NA,TRBJ2-7,TGTGCCAGCAAAAAACAGGGCTACGAGCAGTACTTC,CASKKQGYEQYF
TRBV7-6,NA,TRBD2,TRBJ2-2,TGTGCCAGCAGCCCCCGACTAGCGGGAGTTCGAACCGGGGAGCTGTTTTTT,CASSPRLAGVRTGELFF
TRBV20-1,few,NA,TRBJ2-4,TGCAGTGCTGGAAGACTAGAAACGGCCAAAAACATTCAGTACTTC,CSAGRLETAKNIQYF
TRBV28,NA,NA,TRBJ2-1,TGTGCCAGCAGTTTGATTGGCGGGCGCCATGAGCAGTTCTTC,CASSLIGGRHEQFF
TRBV7-2,NA,TRBD1,TRBJ1-5,TGTGCCAGCAGTAGAGGGGGCTCCCCTCAGCCCCAGCATTTT,CASSRGGSPQPQHF
TRBV19,NA,NA,TRBJ1-4,TGTGCCAGTAGTCAAACGGCTCGGGTTGAAAAACTGTTTTTT,CASSQTARVEKLFF
TRBV6-2/TRBV6-3,few,NA,TRBJ2-1,TGTGCCAGCAGTCCGACAGCCTACAATGAGCAGTTCTTC,CASSPTAYNEQFF
TRBV4-3,NA,NA,TRBJ1-2,TGCGCCAGCAGCCAACCGGGGGTGAGCTATGGCTACACCTTC,CASSQPGVSYGYTF
TRBV7-2,many,NA,TRBJ2-1,TGTGCCAGCAGCCCCACTAGTTCCGGCAATGAGCAGTTCTTC,CASSPTSSGNEQFF
TRBV7-9,NA,NA,TRBJ1-1,TGTGCCAGCAGTCCAGCCGACAGGACAATGAACACTGAAGCTTTCTTT,CASSPADRTMNTEAFF
TRBV12-3/TRBV12-4,NA,NA,TRBJ2-1,TGTGCCAGCAGTTCCAGTCCCGAGTTGGGTTCCTACAATGAGCAGTTCTTC,CASSSSPELGSYNEQFF
TRBV12-3/TRBV12-4,once,NA,TRBJ1-2,TGTGCCAGCACTAACGCGGGCTCGGGGGGCTACACCTTC,CASTNAGSGGYTF
TRBV4-3,NA,TRBD1,TRBJ1-4,TGCGCCAGCAGCCAGGACAGGATGGGGCTGTTTTTT,CASSQDRMGLFF
TRBV7-2,NA,NA,TRBJ2-5,TGTGCCAGCAGCTTAGCCCCCGGCCAAGAGACCCAGTACTTC,CASSLAPGQETQYF
TRBV20-1,NA,TRBD2,TRBJ2-1,TGCAGTGCTGAATCCGGGACTAGCGAGTTCAATGAGCAGTTCTTC,CSAESGTSEFNEQFF
TRBV6-5,many,NA,TRBJ1-4,TGTGCCAGCAGTTACTCAAGGGCGGAAAAACTGTTTTTT,CASSYSRAEKLFF
TRBV7-2,many,NA,TRBJ1-3,TGTGCCAGCAGCTTAGGACAGATCTCTGGAAACACCATATATTTT,CASSLGQISGNTIYF
TRBV19,many,TRBD1,TRBJ1-5,TGTGCCAGTAGTATTAAGACAGGGGGCAATCAGCCCCAGCATTTT,CASSIKTGGNQPQHF
TRBV19,NA,TRBD1,TRBJ1-2,TGTGCCAGTAGTATCGACAGGGGGTCCTATGGCTACACCTTC,CASSIDRGSYGYTF
TRBV7-8,few,TRBD2,TRBJ2-3,TGTGCCAGCAGTGACGGACTAGCGGGAGGGAAAGATACGCAGTATTTT,CASSDGLAGGKDTQYF
TRBV4-2,NA,NA,TRBJ2-2,TGTGCCAGCAGCCAAGAAGGCGAAGGGATCCTTACCGGGGAGCTGTTTTTT,CASSQEGEGILTGELFF
TRBV10-3,NA,NA,TRBJ2-7,TGTGCCATAGCTCGGGACCTCTACGAGCAGTACTTC,CAIARDLYEQYF
TRBV12-3/TRBV12-4,NA,NA,TRBJ1-5,TGTGCCAGCAGTTCCCCAAGGGGGGCAGGAGTTCAGCCCCAGCATTTT,CASSSPRGAGVQPQHF
TRBV7-9,few,NA,TRBJ1-2,TGTGCCAGCAGCTTAGGGGCCGGGGGGGCGCTGAATGGCTACACCTTC,CASSLGAGGALNGYTF
TRBV28,many,NA,TRBJ1-2,TGTGCCAGCAGTTTACAGGACTATGGCTACACCTTC,CASSLQDYGYTF
TRBV27,NA,NA,TRBJ1-2,TGTGCCAGCAGCAAGGGGCAAGGCTACACCTTC,CASSKGQGYTF
TRBV20-1,NA,NA,TRBJ2-1,TGCAGTGTTCGGGGAAACAATGAGCAGTTCTTC,CSVRGNNEQFF
TRBV18,NA,TRBD1,TRBJ1-4,TGTGCCAGCTCGCGGGACAGGGGAGACGAAAAACTGTTTTTT,CASSRDRGDEKLFF
TRBV7-9,few,NA,TRBJ2-7,TGTGCCAGCAGCTTCAGGGAATTTGTCGACGAGCAGTACTTC,CASSFREFVDEQYF
TRBV6-1,few,NA,TRBJ2-2,TGTGCCAGCAGTTTGGGGGTGGCCGGGGAGCTGTTTTTT,CASSLGVAGELFF